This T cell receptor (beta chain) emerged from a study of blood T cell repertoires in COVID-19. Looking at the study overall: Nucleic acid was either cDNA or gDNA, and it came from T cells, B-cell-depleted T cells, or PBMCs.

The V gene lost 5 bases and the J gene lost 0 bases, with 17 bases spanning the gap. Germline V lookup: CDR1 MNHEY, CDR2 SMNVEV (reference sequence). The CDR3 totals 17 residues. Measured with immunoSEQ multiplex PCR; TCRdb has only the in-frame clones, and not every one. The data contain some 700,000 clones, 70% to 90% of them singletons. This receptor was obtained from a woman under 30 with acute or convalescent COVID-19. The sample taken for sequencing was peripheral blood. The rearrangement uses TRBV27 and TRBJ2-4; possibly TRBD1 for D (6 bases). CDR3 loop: CASSKGSLQGAKNIQYF. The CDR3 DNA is TGTGCCAGCAGTAAAGGAAGCCTACAGGGAGCCAAAAACATTCAGTACTTC.